The source of this T cell receptor beta chain is a study of cytomegalovirus exposure and HLA in healthy donors. This clone has only one observation. Its antigen is not identified. Primers included in the PCR were 60 Vbeta and 13 Jbeta primers. TCRdb keeps only in-frame clones here, not all; method: immunoSEQ multiplex PCR. The table shows roughly 190,000 clones, with 70% to 80% occurring only once. This CDR3 is built from 16 residues. Germline loops: CDR1 MNHEY, CDR2 SVGAGI. The V segment lost 2 bases and the J segment 9 bases; nucleotides outside the gene matches: 10. Whole-study results and caveats: Available immune exposure information covered CMV serostatus only. TCR beta sequences reportedly predicted most subjects' HLA-A and HLA-B alleles accurately. Highly shared sequence variants in one cluster were likely a sequencing artifact.

Sequencing input: PBMCs. V gene TRBV6-5 combines with J gene TRBJ1-6; 7 nucleotides match TRBD1. The receptor was isolated from a woman younger than 45 in good health and CMV-seropositive. CDR3 loop: CASSYPGTDGLSPLHF. The CDR3 region has the DNA TGTGCCAGCAGTTACCCCGGGACAGATGGGCTTTCACCCCTCCACTTT.